The next 18 T cell receptor beta chains were all read from a single sample in a study of T cell repertoires in cytomegalovirus infection (dated by TCRdb to between 2018 and 2021). This specimen's treatment or condition label, interpreted: in vitro stimulation with specific CMV peptide epitopes to enrich CMV-specific T cells. The antigens for these receptors are not known. The reads were generated on an Illumina HiSeq 1500. The public reads were reanalyzed by TCRdb: fastp trimming at Q25, MiXCR alignment, in-frame beta chains only. Here each entry gathers all rows of one CDR3 protein and keeps the most common genes and DNA. The sample records roughly 860,000 distinct CDR3 sequences, less than 35% of which are singletons. Around 12% of the sample goes to the ten largest clones. Sequenced material: cultured CD8+ T cells from PBMCs, taken from culture after CMV antigen stimulation. These receptors were taken from a human donor in good health (CMV status not recorded). Some clones in this sample may be carry-over from other donors' samples.

At least ten counts were recorded for this clonotype. This chain joins TRBV7-8 and TRBJ1-5; possible D gene TRBD1, 5 bases. V was shortened by 1 base and J by 1 base, with 8 bases between the two germline ends. Germline CDR1 reads SGHVS; CDR2 reads FQNEAQ. The length of the CDR3 is 15 residues. The CDR3 coding sequence is TGTGCCAGCAGCTTAGTAGGGACGAGCAATCAGCCCCAGCATTTT. It specifies CASSLVGTSNQPQHF.

The CDR3: CASSLYSGSRGVVEKLFF. The CDR3 coding sequence is TGTGCCAGCAGCTTATATTCAGGAAGCCGGGGGGTAGTTGAAAAACTGTTTTTT. The rearrangement uses TRBV7-8 and TRBJ1-4, with D possibly matching TRBD1 (5 bases). The CDR3 covers 18 residues. With 2 bases removed from V and 7 bases from J, the gap between germline ends came to 23 bases. Germline V gene sequence: CDR1 SGHVS, CDR2 FQNEAQ.

This clonotype was seen at least ten times. The chain carries TRBV7-9 and TRBJ2-1; D gene ambiguous. V gave up 1 base and J gave up 9 bases, with 7 bases separating them. The CDR3 spans 12 residues. CDR1 SEHNR and CDR2 FQNEAQ come from the germline V gene (reference sequence). As DNA, the CDR3 is TGTGCCAGCAGCTTAGGGGTAGGTGAGCAGTTCTTC. Protein product: CASSLGVGEQFF.

This chain uses TRBV19 with TRBJ2-3, with D unclear. V shed 7 bases and J shed 1 base, with 12 bases lying between them. In germline, CDR1 is LNHDA, CDR2 SQIVND (reference sequence). This CDR3 is 14 amino acids long. This CDR3 is CASKDKFGTDTQYF. The DNA of the CDR3 is TGTGCCAGTAAAGACAAATTCGGCACAGATACGCAGTATTTT.

V usage is TRBV7-6 and J usage is TRBJ2-2, with D perhaps matching TRBD1 (6 bases). The germline V gene encodes CDR1 SGHVS and CDR2 FNYEAQ. The CDR3 loop spans 17 amino acids. Trimming removed 5 bases at V and 0 bases at J, with 16 bases between. The chain's CDR3 is CASSLSSGTTNTGELFF. DNA for the CDR3: TGTGCCAGCAGCCTTTCCTCCGGGACAACGAACACCGGGGAGCTGTTTTTT.

The J gene is TRBJ2-2, the V gene TRBV29-1, with 14 positions matching TRBD2. Germline-derived CDR1 and CDR2 are SQVTM and ANQGSEA. This CDR3 region has 16 residues. V was clipped by 5 bases and J by 1 base; unmatched bases: 3. The CDR3 DNA follows: TGCAGCGTTCAGGGACTAGCGGGGGAGAACACCGGGGAGCTGTTTTTT. Its translation: CSVQGLAGENTGELFF.

This rearrangement joins TRBV9 to TRBJ2-3; TRBD2 might be the D (6 bases). V was shortened by 10 bases and J by 4 bases, with 19 bases between the two germline ends. The CDR3 runs 14 residues. Germline V CDR1 and CDR2: SGDLS, YYNGEE. The CDR3 DNA reads TGTGCCGGCTCTGGGGAGGATGGTCCAGATACGCAGTATTTT. Translated, it gives CAGSGEDGPDTQYF.

The chain uses TRBV6-4 and TRBJ2-1, with 10 bases lining up with TRBD2. The V and J ends lost 6 bases and 6 bases, in that order; junction bases with no gene match: 14. CDR3 size: 17 residues. Germline V gene data show CDR1 as MRHNA and CDR2 as SNTAGT. The CDR3 region has the DNA TGTGCCAGCAGCAAAATACCGGCGGGACTAGCGTCCAATGAGCAGTTCTTC. Its translation: CASSKIPAGLASNEQFF.

This clonotype was detected a few times. V and J are TRBV5-4 and TRBJ2-1; TRBD2 matches at 8 bases. V shed 0 bases and J 5 bases; nucleotides not matched to a gene: 4. From germline, CDR1 is SGHNT and CDR2 YYREEE (reference sequence). The CDR3 loop spans 15 amino acids. DNA for the CDR3: TGTGCCAGCAGCTTGGAGGCTAGCGGGCACAATGAGCAGTTCTTC. Translating gives CASSLEASGHNEQFF.

The rearrangement joins TRBV20-1 to TRBJ2-1; a possible D gene is TRBD1 (5 bases). CDR1 is DFQATT, CDR2 SNEGSKA, per germline (reference sequence). CDR3 size: 14 residues. With 2 bases removed from V and 1 base from J, the gap between germline ends came to 9 bases. This CDR3 reads CSARRQLSYNEQFF. The CDR3 nucleotides are TGCAGTGCTAGACGACAGCTTTCCTACAATGAGCAGTTCTTC.

The chain uses TRBV14 and TRBJ2-7; D is ambiguous. CDR3 size: 12 residues. Germline-derived CDR1 and CDR2 are SGHDN and FVKESK. V gave up 2 bases and J gave up 5 bases, with 7 bases separating them. The CDR3 bases are TGTGCCAGCAGCCAAATCAGGAACGAGCAGTACTTC. This sequence encodes CASSQIRNEQYF.

The chain couples TRBV2 to TRBJ1-1, with 9 bases matching TRBD1. The CDR3 has 15 amino acids. Germline values: CDR1 SNHLY, CDR2 FYNNEI. V was clipped by 6 bases and J by 0 bases; unmatched bases: 5. In DNA form, the CDR3 reads TGTGCCAGCAGAGAGGGACAGGGCTTGAACACTGAAGCTTTCTTT. Amino acid sequence: CASREGQGLNTEAFF.

V gene TRBV9 combines with J gene TRBJ1-4; D gene ambiguous. The V gene lost 4 bases and the J gene lost 0 bases, with 10 bases spanning the gap. The CDR3 contains 15 residues. Per germline, CDR1 SGDLS and CDR2 YYNGEE. CDR3 sequence: CASSNGRATNEKLFF. The CDR3 bases are TGTGCCAGCAGCAACGGGCGTGCAACTAATGAAAAACTGTTTTTT.

This clonotype occurred a few times. CDR3 residues: CASSLVVDEQFF. The CDR3 DNA follows: TGTGCCAGCAGCTTGGTGGTGGATGAGCAGTTCTTC. The chain combines TRBV5-5 with TRBJ2-1; D uncertain. The CDR3 loop spans 12 amino acids. Deletions cut 0 bases from V and 8 bases from J, with 6 bases between. Germline lookup yields CDR1 SGHKS and CDR2 YYEKEE (reference sequence).

The CDR3 loop reads CASSSPRGNNEQFF. The CDR3, as DNA: TGTGCCAGCAGCTCCCCAAGGGGGAACAATGAGCAGTTCTTC. The rearrangement joins TRBV5-5 to TRBJ2-1; D possibly corresponds to TRBD1 (6 bases). The germline V gene has CDR1 SGHKS and CDR2 YYEKEE (reference sequence). The CDR3 loop spans 14 amino acids. V lost 3 bases, J lost 5 bases, and 12 bases lay in between.

The DNA of the CDR3 is TGTGCCAGCAGTTATCAAGTAGCAGGCACAGATACGCAGTATTTT. Amino acids: CASSYQVAGTDTQYF. The chain combines TRBV6-6 with TRBJ2-3; D is uncertain. This CDR3 spans 15 amino acids. Germline lookup yields CDR1 MNHNY and CDR2 SVGAGI (reference sequence). V was trimmed by 3 bases and J by 1 base, leaving 11 bases between them.

This clonotype turned up a few times. The chain couples TRBV12-3 or TRBV12-4 to TRBJ1-2; D gene unclear. CDR3 length equals 12 residues. The germline V and J ends were trimmed by 8 bases and 4 bases, with 11 bases remaining between them. CDR3 residues: CASWEGGYGYTF. The DNA for the CDR3 is TGTGCCAGCTGGGAGGGTGGCTATGGCTACACCTTC.

Note on this clonotype: A read error may produce the germline difference seen at one junction end. This chain links TRBV12-3 or TRBV12-4 with TRBJ2-3; TRBD2 agrees at 9 bases. The CDR3 has 14 amino acids. CDR3: CASGFTSGLDTQYF. Here the CDR3 DNA reads TGTGCCAGCGGTTTCACTAGCGGGCTAGATACGCAGTATTTT.